The T cell receptor (beta chain) under discussion was sequenced for a study of T cell clonality in common variable immunodeficiency. Equal genomic DNA amounts from CVID and control samples were sequenced. Here immunoSEQ multiplex PCR was the method, and the copy in TCRdb shows in-frame clones only, minus some. This sample has approximately 34,000 clones, each found more than once. This CDR3 contains 13 residues. Trimming pared 2 bases from V and 4 bases from J, leaving 9 bases between. Germline V gives CDR1 DFQATT, CDR2 SNEGSKA (reference sequence). General study results and limits: TCRbeta clonality was increased in CVID versus healthy controls. Fewer deletions and N-nucleotide insertions were reportedly seen in common variable immunodeficiency TCR beta sequences.

This clone was found many times. Its target is not known. The read terminates 3 residues before the CDR3 end, so the remaining end is supplied by the germline J gene. Blood samples were heparinized, 5 to 8 ml per donor. The clonotype was recovered from a person aged 18 to 70 in good health. Sample: peripheral blood mononuclear cells. The chain has TRBV20-1 and TRBJ1-3, with D perhaps matching TRBD1 (6 bases). The CDR3 reads CSARPDRGNTIYF. The sequenced part of the CDR3 DNA is TGCAGTGCTAGACCCGACAGGGGAAACACC.